The 19 T cell receptor beta chains presented below share a single source sample, sequenced in a study of blood T cell repertoires in COVID-19. Using immunoSEQ multiplex PCR, the repertoire was profiled, and TCRdb retains in-frame clones only, with some absent. The sample lists 65,000 to 70,000 clones; 80% to 85% were seen once. The sequencing input was peripheral blood. These receptors were taken from a human donor in a cohort sampled during active COVID-19.

The chain links TRBV19 to TRBJ2-7, with 9 bases aligning to TRBD2. From germline, CDR1 is LNHDA and CDR2 SQIVND (reference sequence). Unmatched junction bases numbered 15, after V lost 5 bases and J lost 4 bases. The CDR3 covers 17 residues. CDR3 DNA sequence: TGTGCCAGTAGTCTTTTAGCGGGAGCGACCCGGCCGTACGAGCAGTACTTC. This codes for CASSLLAGATRPYEQYF. Filled out from reference TRBV19 and TRBJ2-7, the complete variable domain reads DGGITQSPKYLFRKEGQNVTLSCEQNLNHDAMYWYRQDPGQGLRLIYYSQIVNDFQKGDIAEGYSVSREKKESFPLTVTSAQKNPTAFYLCASSLLAGATRPYEQYFGPGTRLTVT.

This chain connects TRBV7-8 to TRBJ2-7; 9 bases agree with TRBD2. V lost 5 bases and J lost 2; bases outside the gene matches: 10. Germline lookup yields CDR1 SGHVS and CDR2 FQNEAQ. The CDR3 has 16 residues. The CDR3 DNA sequence: TGTGCCAGCAGCCCTGGGGCTAGCGGGACCCCCTACGAGCAGTACTTC. Residues: CASSPGASGTPYEQYF.

The rearrangement joins TRBV27 to TRBJ1-1; 7 bases are shared with TRBD1. V lost 6 bases and J lost 6; bases outside the gene matches: 10. This CDR3 region has 14 residues. Germline CDR1 MNHEY, CDR2 SMNVEV (reference sequence). CDR3 coding DNA: TGTGCCAGCAGGGAGGGGGCGGTTTTAGCTGAAGCTTTCTTT. Its protein product is CASREGAVLAEAFF.

The chain recombines TRBV28 with TRBJ2-3; a weak D match, TRBD2 (6 bases). The germline CDR1 and CDR2 sequences are MDHEN and SYDVKM. Trimming cost V 9 bases and J 0 bases, with 19 bases left between them. CDR3 length: 16 residues. This CDR3 reads CASTLQAGTSTDTQYF. CDR3 sequence (DNA): TGTGCCAGTACCCTCCAAGCGGGCACTAGCACAGATACGCAGTATTTT.

V and J are TRBV29-1 and TRBJ2-7; a possible D gene is TRBD2 (6 bases). This CDR3 comprises 14 residues. The V gene lost 3 bases and the J gene lost 4 bases, with 16 bases spanning the gap. The germline V gene encodes CDR1 SQVTM and CDR2 ANQGSEA. For the CDR3, the DNA is TGCAGCGTTGACGGGGACTCCGGTCGGTACGAGCAGTACTTC. The encoded protein is CSVDGDSGRYEQYF.

The J gene is TRBJ1-1, the V gene TRBV2; D ambiguous. Per germline, CDR1 SNHLY and CDR2 FYNNEI. The CDR3 has 15 amino acids. Trimming pared 9 bases from V and 1 base from J, leaving 18 bases between. The CDR3 loop reads CASTGQREANTEAFF. The CDR3 DNA reads as TGTGCCAGTACGGGCCAAAGGGAGGCGAACACTGAAGCTTTCTTT.

The chain joins TRBV27 to TRBJ2-7, with 9 positions matching TRBD2. The germline V gene has CDR1 MNHEY and CDR2 SMNVEV (reference sequence). V shed 1 base, J shed 2 bases, and the junction held 6 bases outside the gene matches. This CDR3 contains 16 residues. CDR3 nucleotides: TGTGCCAGCAGTTTATTAAGCGCGGGAGGGACCTACGAGCAGTACTTC. The encoded protein is CASSLLSAGGTYEQYF.

V and J are TRBV3-1 (or the pseudogene TRBV3-2) and TRBJ2-5; D gene unclear. V was cut by 1 base and J by 4 bases, with 7 bases left in between. The CDR3 is 13 amino acids. Germline V CDR1 and CDR2: LGHDT, YNNKEL (reference sequence). The CDR3 DNA reads TGTGCCAGCAGCCAAGGCGTTCGAGAGACCCAGTACTTC. Its protein product is CASSQGVRETQYF.

This clone was seen once. The J gene is TRBJ2-7, the V gene TRBV6-5, with 8 bases lining up with TRBD1. The CDR3 extends over 14 amino acids. Looked up from germline, CDR1 is MNHEY and CDR2 is SVGAGI. J gave up 0 bases and V 6 bases, and 4 bases lay outside the gene matches. In nucleotides, the CDR3 is TGTGCCAGCAGCTCGGGACAGGCCTCCTACGAGCAGTACTTC. This encodes CASSSGQASYEQYF.

The chain couples TRBV6-5 to TRBJ1-2, with D perhaps matching TRBD1 (6 bases). The V end was cut by 4 bases, the J end by 5 bases, with 17 bases between. The CDR3 totals 15 residues. Germline values: CDR1 MNHEY, CDR2 SVGAGI. As DNA, the CDR3 is TGTGCCAGCAGTTTCAGTCGGACAGCGTCTTATGGCTACACCTTC. This gives the protein CASSFSRTASYGYTF.

The chain's CDR3 is CASSQDVGLPEAFF. CDR3 coding DNA: TGCGCCAGCAGCCAAGATGTCGGGTTACCTGAAGCTTTCTTT. J is TRBJ1-1 and V is TRBV4-3; no reliable D call. Trimming left V 0 bases short and J 6 bases short, with 11 bases between. The germline V gene has CDR1 LGHNA and CDR2 YSLEER. The CDR3 totals 14 residues.

This clone was counted once. The CDR3 loop reads CASSSRQNEQFF. CDR3 DNA sequence: TGTGCCAGTAGTTCCCGACAGAATGAGCAGTTCTTC. The V gene is TRBV19, the J gene TRBJ2-1, with D perhaps matching TRBD1 (5 bases). This CDR3 spans 12 amino acids. Trimming took off 5 bases at V and 7 bases at J, with 9 bases between the two ends. Germline V CDR1 and CDR2: LNHDA, SQIVND (reference sequence).

The chain is built from TRBV19 and TRBJ1-2, with D possibly matching TRBD1 (6 bases). CDR3 length equals 13 residues. Trimming shortened V by 10 bases and J by 1 base, and 13 bases separated the two germline ends. Germline values: CDR1 LNHDA, CDR2 SQIVND (reference sequence). The CDR3 DNA reads TGTGCCACCACGGACAGCATTAACTATGGCTACACCTTC. Its protein is CATTDSINYGYTF.

The chain is built from TRBV5-1 and TRBJ2-1; TRBD2 matches 7 bases. This CDR3 is 17 amino acids long. The V gene end was trimmed by 2 bases and the J gene end by 0 bases; junction bases not matched to a gene: 8. CDR1 is SGHRS and CDR2 is YFSETQ in the germline V gene. In nucleotides, the CDR3 is TGCGCCAGCAGCTTTGGAGTAGCGGGTAGCTCCTACAATGAGCAGTTCTTC. This gives the protein CASSFGVAGSSYNEQFF.

This chain links TRBV4-2 with TRBJ2-7; a possible D gene is TRBD2 (5 bases). Trimming took 0 bases from V and 7 from J, leaving 22 bases between them. From germline, CDR1 is LGHNA and CDR2 YNFKEQ. This CDR3 contains 17 residues. The CDR3 nucleotides are TGTGCCAGCAGCCAAGAATGGTCGAGTGAGGGTTTCAGGGAGCAGTACTTC. Translating it yields CASSQEWSSEGFREQYF.

The chain employs TRBV24-1 and TRBJ2-5, with D perhaps TRBD2 (5 bases). The V end lost 4 bases, the J end lost 2 bases, and 13 bases lay between the germline ends. This CDR3 comprises 15 residues. Germline assignment: CDR1 KGHDR and CDR2 SFDVKD. This chain's CDR3 is CATSDPRDSQETQYF. DNA for the CDR3: TGTGCCACCAGTGACCCCCGGGATTCTCAAGAGACCCAGTACTTC.

The genes are TRBV28 and TRBJ2-7; D not certain. Germline values: CDR1 MDHEN, CDR2 SYDVKM. V was shortened by 5 bases and J by 0 bases, with 5 bases between the two germline ends. The CDR3 contains 12 residues. The CDR3 protein is CASSPGSYEQYF. CDR3 nucleotide sequence: TGTGCCAGCAGTCCAGGCTCCTACGAGCAGTACTTC.

The rearrangement links TRBV15 to TRBJ2-4, with 8 bases lining up with TRBD1. Germline V gives CDR1 LNHNV, CDR2 YYDKDF (reference sequence). The CDR3 runs 14 residues. Trimming at V came to 3 bases and at J to 8 bases, leaving 6 bases not matched to a gene. The CDR3 region is CATSRMPDRDIQYF. The CDR3 DNA sequence: TGTGCCACCAGCAGGATGCCGGACAGGGACATTCAGTACTTC.

The rearrangement joins TRBV5-1 to TRBJ1-4; 7 nucleotides match TRBD1. J was trimmed by 3 bases and V by 4 bases; bases with no gene match: 6. This CDR3 contains 15 residues. In germline, CDR1 is SGHRS, CDR2 YFSETQ. This CDR3 is CASSLDRASNEKLFF. The CDR3 region has the DNA TGCGCCAGCAGCCTTGACAGGGCCTCTAATGAAAAACTGTTTTTT.